The TCR beta chain described here comes from a study of cytomegalovirus exposure and HLA in healthy donors. As for the study in general: The 90 to 150 validation repertoires were produced on the same platform as the approximately 670 repertoires of the first cohort. This was reported in a later analysis. Study-level findings and limits: Listed as cytomegalovirus-associated were roughly 180 TCR beta chains. Using the classifier, cytomegalovirus status was reportedly diagnosed with high specificity and sensitivity.

About this clone itself: The antigen is undetermined.

Here immunoSEQ multiplex PCR was the method, and the copy in TCRdb shows in-frame clones only, minus some. The sample shows 250,000 to 400,000 clones, 75% to 90% of them seen only once. The V and J ends lost 3 bases and 3 bases, in that order; junction bases with no gene match: 7. CDR3 size: 17 residues. Germline lookup yields CDR1 SGHDT and CDR2 YYEEEE. V usage is TRBV5-6 and J usage is TRBJ2-1; 12 bases map to TRBD2. The TCR was taken from a woman younger than 45 in good health and CMV-seropositive. The source material was PBMCs. The CDR3 sequence: CASSSPTSGGFYNEQFF. CDR3 DNA sequence: TGTGCCAGCAGCTCCCCGACTAGCGGGGGATTCTACAATGAGCAGTTCTTC.